This TCR beta chain was recorded in a study of T cells in women clearing cervical HPV infection. For the study at large: Case blood was drawn when the lesion was first found; control blood after infection became undetectable.

Method: immunoSEQ multiplex PCR; TCRdb's copy keeps in-frame clones and lacks some. The table lists 19,000 or so clones. Germline V gene data show CDR1 as LGHNA and CDR2 as YNFKEQ. Trimming at V came to 1 base and at J to 1 base, leaving 0 bases not matched to a gene. CDR3 length: 17 amino acids. A note on this clone: The CDR3 end lies 3 residues beyond the end of the read and is filled in from the germline J gene.

The material sequenced was blood buffy coat. The origin of this receptor is a woman aged 18 to 75 with a cervical HPV16 infection that either progressed to CIN3+ or cleared (not recorded which). The chain is built from TRBV4-2 and TRBJ2-3, with 15 bases lining up with TRBD2. The DNA read from the CDR3 is TGTGCCAGCAGCCAAGGGACTAGCGGGGGGGGCACAGATACG. Translated: CASSQGTSGGGTDT. The whole CDR3 protein is CASSQGTSGGGTDTQYF.